This T cell receptor (beta chain) came from a study of blood T cell dynamics during melanoma immunotherapy (dated by TCRdb to the early 2020s). Describing the broader study: Patients had metastatic melanoma and received first-line pembrolizumab or nivolumab plus ipilimumab as standard of care in the United Kingdom. To identify early correlates of response, the study profiled peripheral T cell receptor repertoires in patients with metastatic melanoma before and after one cycle of checkpoint inhibitor therapy. The training cohort was made up of consecutive patients, while a further independent group of patients from the same centre was pooled to form an external validation set. The paper as a whole reports these results and caveats: Unlike progressors, patients who went on to achieve disease control showed a bifurcated reorganization of the PBMC repertoire at W3, with either increased clonality or increased diversity. The study was unable to establish whether the T cell clones driving the repertoire changes were melanoma-specific or instead reflected general immune activation. The relatively small sample size was acknowledged as a potential limitation on generalization of the results.

Regarding this clone: Its recognized antigen is unknown. Base qualities are not at hand, and no much larger clone is one base apart.

The CDR1 and CDR2 encoded by the germline V gene are MNHEY and SVGAGI. V drops 2 bases and J drops 8 bases, leaving 9 bases in between. The CDR3 holds 12 amino acids from the cysteine to the phenylalanine. CDR3 DNA only is kept here, 36 bases in frame from base 1. For every bulk PBMC sample, a fixed 350 ng of DNA was loaded. The immunoSEQ TCRb Assay kit was used according to manufacturer instructions to amplify TCR beta CDR3 sequences from genomic DNA. The KAPA Library Quantification Kit for Illumina platforms was used to quantify the pooled libraries by qPCR. Sequencing of the pooled libraries was done on an Illumina NextSeq 500, with clustering at roughly 0.55-1.1 pM. In the original analysis: TCR data were analyzed using immunoSEQ ANALYZER and the R LymphoSeq package. A rearrangement efficiency score was calculated as productive divided by the sum of productive and non-productive CDR3 sequences. Within each patient, timepoints were compared pairwise for clonality, measured with the Gini coefficient, and for diversity, measured with the Renyi index at alpha=1. In LymphoSeq, clonal relatedness was computed with an edit distance of 3 and repertoire similarity was computed with the Bhattacharyya coefficient. To classify response, a linear discriminant analysis based on week-3 changes in clonality and diversity was built with the R MASS and caret packages. This is the immuneACCESS table as TCRdb keeps it, with only in-frame sequences that have V and J called. A part of the clones is gone; compared with another copy, unresolved V genes explain less than half, and the rest is unexplained. From that table come the V and J calls and clone size; the DNA was used to work out D and trimming. The sample table lists more than 15,000 clones, roughly 85% of them with a count of one. The top ten hold approximately 8% of the sample.

The time point label of this sample denotes: week 3, after first cycle of checkpoint inhibitor. Blood samples were taken at two points: before treatment (T0) and at week 3 (W3), which came after the first cycle of checkpoint blockade. Except for a couple of patients with rapid clinical progression, response was assessed 12 weeks after the first infusion by RECIST 1.1; disease control meant complete response, partial response or stable disease. Any patient who had received prior systemic cancer treatment, was on concomitant immunosuppressant therapy or had synchronous other active malignancies was excluded. TCR beta was sequenced in both bulk PBMC and plasma cell-free DNA in order to track circulating cells as well as T cell turnover. PBMC were isolated from blood with Lymphoprep and SepMate tubes, followed by red cell lysis. QIAamp DNA Blood Mini kits were used to extract DNA from PBMC and from sorted T cell subsets.

The clonotype originates from a human donor with melanoma. The rearrangement combines TRBV6-5 with TRBJ1-1, with the identity of the D gene unclear. The sequences come from blood, collected from a patient treated with checkpoint blockade. The nucleotide sequence is given as TGTGCCAGCAGTTACCGGATTGGGGAAGCTTTCTTT. Translated, this is CASSYRIGEAFF.